The source of this T cell receptor (beta chain) is a study of shared clonotypes between healthy human individuals. The donors were all Caucasian adults (living in Nashville, Tennessee). General study points: Despite large depth, sorted-subset datasets appeared incompletely sequenced.

Every subset had its genomic DNA shared out evenly among several immunoSEQ plates. The method was immunoSEQ multiplex PCR; TCRdb's version includes in-frame clones alone and lacks a portion of them. The sample shows more than 2,000,000 clones, 85% to 95% of them seen only once. The CDR3 is 15 amino acids. CDR1 is KGHSH, CDR2 LQKENI, per germline. J gave up 3 bases and V 2 bases, and 3 bases lay outside the gene matches. Points on this clone: The antigen is not known.

Sequenced sample: naive CD4+ T cells from PBMCs. The subset is: CD45RA+ positively selected. The sequence derives from a man younger than 30 in good health. Some clones in this sample may be carry-over from other donors' samples. The chain links TRBV18 to TRBJ1-1; 10 bases agree with TRBD1. CDR3 sequence reads: CASSPGTGVYTEAFF. CDR3 bases: TGTGCCAGCTCACCAGGGACAGGGGTGTACACTGAAGCTTTCTTT.